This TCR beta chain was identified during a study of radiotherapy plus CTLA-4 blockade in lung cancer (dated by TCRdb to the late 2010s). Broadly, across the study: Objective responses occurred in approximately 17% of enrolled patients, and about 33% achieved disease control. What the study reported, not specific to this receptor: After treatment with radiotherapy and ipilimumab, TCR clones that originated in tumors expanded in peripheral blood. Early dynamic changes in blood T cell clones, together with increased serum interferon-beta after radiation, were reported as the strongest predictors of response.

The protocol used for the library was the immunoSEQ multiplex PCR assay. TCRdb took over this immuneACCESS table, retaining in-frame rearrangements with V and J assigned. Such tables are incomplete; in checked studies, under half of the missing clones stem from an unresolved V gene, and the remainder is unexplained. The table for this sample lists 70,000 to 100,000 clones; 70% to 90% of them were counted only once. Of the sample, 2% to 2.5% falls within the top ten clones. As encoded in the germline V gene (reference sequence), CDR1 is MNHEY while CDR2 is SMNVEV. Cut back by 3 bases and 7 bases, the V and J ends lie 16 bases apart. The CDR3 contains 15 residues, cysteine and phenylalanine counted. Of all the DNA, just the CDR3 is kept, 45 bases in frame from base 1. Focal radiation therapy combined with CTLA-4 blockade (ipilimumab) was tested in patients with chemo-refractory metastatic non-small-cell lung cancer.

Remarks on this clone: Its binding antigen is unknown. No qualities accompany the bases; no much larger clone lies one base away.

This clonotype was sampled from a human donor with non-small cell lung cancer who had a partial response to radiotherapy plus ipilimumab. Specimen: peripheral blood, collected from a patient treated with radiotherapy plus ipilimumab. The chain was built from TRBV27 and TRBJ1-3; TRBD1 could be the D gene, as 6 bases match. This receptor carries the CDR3 CASSFHRGGANTIYF. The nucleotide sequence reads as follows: TGTGCCAGCAGTTTCCATCGGGGGGGGGCCAACACCATATATTTT.